A single TCR beta chain is shown here with its context. The data were obtained in a study of blood T cell repertoires in COVID-19. Study as a whole: Acute and convalescent COVID-19 specimens originated in the United States, Italy and Spain. From T cells, B-cell-depleted T cells, or PBMCs came the material, which was cDNA or gDNA.

Trimming shortened V by 0 bases and J by 1 base, and 4 bases separated the two germline ends. Per the germline V gene, CDR1 is SGHNT and CDR2 is YYREEE (reference sequence). The CDR3 covers 13 residues. Original methodology: Using reference gene primer amplification, nucleated cell counts were estimated. The method was immunoSEQ multiplex PCR; TCRdb's version includes in-frame clones alone and lacks a portion of them. V and J calls and clone size are copied from that table; D and trimming were computed from the DNA. Here the sample spans 100,000 or so clones, 84% being singletons. This chain links TRBV5-4 with TRBJ1-1; D not resolved. The source material was peripheral blood. This TCR was sampled from a human donor in a cohort sampled during active COVID-19. The CDR3 region is CASSLGANTEAFF. CDR3 DNA: TGTGCCAGCAGCTTGGGGGCGAACACTGAAGCTTTCTTT.